This T cell receptor (beta chain) emerged from a study of T cells in tuberculosis. Repertoires were generated with immunoSEQ multiplex PCR, while TCRdb's copy carries only in-frame clones and drops some. The table includes 30,000 to 35,000 clones, roughly 90% detected once. This CDR3 is 15 amino acids long. Trimming removed 0 bases from V and 7 bases from J, with 15 bases in between. Germline V gives CDR1 MNHEY, CDR2 SVGAGI. The clonotype was recovered from a donor aged 10 to 29 with latent tuberculosis or without tuberculosis infection. The chain couples TRBV6-5 to TRBJ1-2; D is perhaps TRBD1 (5 bases). Input material: PBMCs. CDR3 sequence: CASSYSGQGIGGYTF. Written as DNA, the CDR3 is TGTGCCAGCAGTTACTCGGGGCAGGGAATAGGTGGCTACACCTTC.